Here is one T cell receptor beta chain with its context. Its antigen remains unidentified. No base quality information exists; no much larger clone differs at one position. This entry comes from a study of metastatic and nonmetastatic thyroid tumors (TCRdb year 2020). Describing the broader study: The researchers compared repertoires between peripheral blood samples and tumor or nodule tissue samples from patients with malignant or benign thyroid disease. Broader findings and caveats from the paper: In both blood and tumor samples, malignant tumors were reported to have significantly higher TCR beta diversity than benign nodules.

The CDR3 has 16 amino acids, counting the end cysteine and phenylalanine. Only the CDR3 portion is preserved as DNA: 48 bases, with reading frame beginning at the first base. The V end gives up 3 bases and the J end 13 bases, leaving 17 bases in the junction not matched to a gene. No patient had received any treatment before thyroid surgery. Using T-cell receptor beta sequencing, the researchers looked back retrospectively at clinical samples from patients, gathered between the early 2010s and the late 2010s. The library relied on PCR. Reads for this sample came from an Illumina HiSeq 4000. High-throughput sequencing was used to profile the TCR beta-chain CDR3 region of every patient. Per the source publication's procedure: The researchers built a classifier to tell apart papillary thyroid cancer patients with distant metastasis, based on CDR3 differences among clinicopathological groups. Repertoire diversity was assessed with the Shannon index, and tumor-blood repertoire similarity with the Morisita-Horn index. TCRdb took the public reads, trimmed them with fastp at Q25, ran MiXCR for clone calling and kept in-frame beta chains. The V and J calls and clone size come from TCRdb's table, not from the authors' own analysis. This sample comprises about 64,000 clones, roughly 17% of them detected only once. The ten largest make up more than 9% of the sample.

The chain is assembled from TRBV12-3 or TRBV12-4 and TRBJ1-3, with TRBD1 matching 8 junction bases. Sequenced material: blood. This receptor was obtained from a male donor with papillary thyroid cancer or a benign thyroid nodule (not recorded which). Some clones in this sample may be carry-over from other donors' samples. CDR3 region: CASSLDTGGAGNAIYF. The base sequence is TGTGCCAGCAGTTTGGATACAGGGGGAGCGGGAAACGCAATATATTTT.